This entry lists 17 T cell receptor beta chains sequenced from one sample in a study of PD-1 blockade in classical Hodgkin lymphoma. Time point reported: cycle 4 day 1 (C4D1), after less than seven weeks of nivolumab. All patients experienced relapse after autologous stem cell transplantation, and brentuximab vedotin exposure was variable. Profiled with immunoSEQ multiplex PCR; TCRdb holds only in-frame clones, not every one. Of around 53,000 clones in the sample, approximately 76% are singletons; the top ten hold 10% to 15%. This specimen was peripheral blood mononuclear cells (PBMCs), taken before the fourth cycle of nivolumab. These receptors were obtained from a human donor with classical Hodgkin lymphoma.

The CDR3 is CATSTPGQGNTEAFF. Here the CDR3 DNA reads TGTGCCACCAGCACCCCAGGACAGGGGAACACTGAAGCTTTCTTT. The V gene is TRBV15, the J gene TRBJ1-1; 8 nucleotides line up with TRBD1. From germline, CDR1 is LNHNV and CDR2 YYDKDF (reference sequence). With V trimmed by 4 bases and J by 1 base, 5 bases remained unmatched. The CDR3 totals 15 residues.

This chain joins TRBV7-9 and TRBJ1-1, with 7 bases identical to TRBD1. The length of the CDR3 is 13 residues. The junction had 2 bases not matched to a gene; V was cut back by 3 bases and J by 4 bases. Germline CDR1 is SEHNR and CDR2 is FQNEAQ (reference sequence). The CDR3 bases are TGTGCCAGCAGCTTGGACAGGCGCACTGAAGCTTTCTTT. It is translated as CASSLDRRTEAFF.

The chain links TRBV5-4 to TRBJ2-7, with TRBD1 matching 8 bases. The germline V gene has CDR1 SGHNT and CDR2 YYREEE (reference sequence). J gave up 2 bases and V 5 bases, and 9 bases lay outside the gene matches. The CDR3 runs 15 residues. The CDR3 reads CASSYQGALTYEQYF. The CDR3 DNA reads as TGTGCCAGCAGTTATCAGGGGGCCCTAACCTACGAGCAGTACTTC.

The J gene is TRBJ2-5, the V gene TRBV19; D is undetermined. CDR1 and CDR2 from the germline V gene are LNHDA and SQIVND (reference sequence). Between the trimmed V and J ends, which lost 3 bases and 4 bases, there was a span of 18 bases. This CDR3 comprises 16 residues. The CDR3 DNA reads as TGTGCCAGTAGTATTAATGCACTCCCCGCGACAGAGACCCAGTACTTC. Amino acid sequence: CASSINALPATETQYF.

The chain couples TRBV6-5 to TRBJ1-3; D not resolved. The length of the CDR3 is 13 residues. The germline gives CDR1 MNHEY, CDR2 SVGAGI. With 5 bases removed from V and 7 bases from J, the gap between germline ends came to 12 bases. Here the CDR3 DNA reads TGTGCCAGCAGTGTGTGGCTAGGGAACACCATATATTTT. It codes for CASSVWLGNTIYF.

The J gene is TRBJ2-7, the V gene TRBV6-5, with TRBD2 as a possible D gene (6 bases). This CDR3 has 13 amino acids. Deletions cut 8 bases from V and 0 bases from J, with 11 bases between. Germline CDR1 is MNHEY and CDR2 is SVGAGI. CDR3 sequence reads: CASSAGLSYEQYF. CDR3 in DNA: TGTGCCAGCTCGGCGGGGCTCTCCTACGAGCAGTACTTC.

The chain uses TRBV11-2 and TRBJ2-1; tentatively, D is TRBD1 or TRBD2 (5 bases each). The CDR3 runs to 14 residues. V was trimmed by 5 bases and J by 6 bases, leaving 14 bases between them. CDR1 is SGHAT, CDR2 FQNNGV, per germline. The CDR3 coding sequence is TGTGCCAGCAGCGTAAACCCCGGGGCCAATGAGCAGTTCTTC. Its protein is CASSVNPGANEQFF.

The chain employs TRBV28 and TRBJ1-5; D not resolved. From germline, CDR1 is MDHEN and CDR2 SYDVKM. Trimming took 4 bases from V and 3 from J, leaving 16 bases between them. The CDR3 totals 16 residues. Here the CDR3 DNA reads TGTGCCAGCAGTTACGGGGAGACCGACGACAATCAGCCCCAGCATTTT. Translated: CASSYGETDDNQPQHF.

This sequence joins TRBV11-2 and TRBJ2-7; 9 bases map to TRBD1. V was pared by 6 bases and J by 5 bases, with 11 bases of the junction left unmatched. CDR1 is SGHAT, CDR2 FQNNGV, per germline. The CDR3 is 15 residues long. The CDR3 DNA is TGTGCCAGCAGTCTACCCGGGACAGGGTCCGACGAGCAGTACTTC. Amino acid sequence: CASSLPGTGSDEQYF.

This clone has a handful of counts. J is TRBJ2-1 and V is TRBV19, with TRBD1 identical over 12 bases. After removal of 6 bases from V and 7 bases from J, the junction contained 10 bases not matched to a gene. CDR1 LNHDA and CDR2 SQIVND come from the germline V gene (reference sequence). The CDR3 sequence is 16 residues long. The CDR3 spells CASSELGTGGLNEQFF. The CDR3 DNA sequence: TGTGCCAGTAGCGAACTAGGGACAGGGGGCTTAAATGAGCAGTTCTTC.

The V call is TRBV15, the J call TRBJ2-5; D unclear. V shed 2 bases and J shed 5 bases, with 15 bases lying between them. Germline CDR1 is LNHNV and CDR2 is YYDKDF (reference sequence). CDR3 length: 15 amino acids. The CDR3, as DNA: TGTGCCACCAGCAGATTCCCGGACCCTTGGGAGACCCAGTACTTC. It codes for CATSRFPDPWETQYF.

In DNA, the CDR3 is TGTGCCAGCAGTTCACCAGGGGCCGAGACCCAGTACTTC. As protein: CASSSPGAETQYF. The gene calls are TRBV6-5 and TRBJ2-5, with a weak D call TRBD1 (6 bases). CDR3 length: 13 residues. CDR1 is MNHEY and CDR2 is SVGAGI in the germline V gene. V was clipped by 4 bases and J by 5 bases, with 11 bases between them.

V usage is TRBV4-3 and J usage is TRBJ2-1, with 10 bases lining up with TRBD2. The CDR3 is made up of 15 amino acids. The germline V gene encodes CDR1 LGHNA and CDR2 YSLEER. V trimming: 1 base; J trimming: 5 bases; junction bases outside the gene matches: 2. The CDR3 nucleotides read TGCGCCAGCAGCCAAGGCCTAGCGGGAGACAATGAGCAGTTCTTC. This codes for CASSQGLAGDNEQFF.

J is TRBJ1-2 and V is TRBV6-5, with TRBD1 identical over 7 bases. Germline CDR1 reads MNHEY; CDR2 reads SVGAGI. After removal of 8 bases from V and 4 bases from J, the junction contained 13 bases not matched to a gene. This CDR3 comprises 15 residues. The DNA for the CDR3 is TGTGCCAGCGCAGATACCGGGACAGCATTCTATGGCTACACCTTC. Protein product: CASADTGTAFYGYTF.

This clone was recorded a few times. DNA of the CDR3: TGTGCCAGCAGTTACGGGGTCTACACAGATACGCAGTATTTT. Residues: CASSYGVYTDTQYF. This chain links TRBV6-6 with TRBJ2-3; D call uncertain. The CDR3 is 14 residues long. Germline lookup yields CDR1 MNHNY and CDR2 SVGAGI (reference sequence). Trimming removed 2 bases at V and 2 bases at J, with 8 bases between.

This chain links TRBV5-1 with TRBJ1-1; tentatively, D is TRBD1 (6 bases). This CDR3 comprises 14 residues. V lost 6 bases and J 0 bases, leaving 12 bases between the germline ends. The germline V gene encodes CDR1 SGHRS and CDR2 YFSETQ. CDR3 in DNA: TGCGCCAGCACCCAGGGGTCAATGAACACTGAAGCTTTCTTT. Amino acid sequence: CASTQGSMNTEAFF.

The V gene is TRBV5-1, the J gene TRBJ2-7; possible D gene TRBD1, 5 bases. CDR1 and CDR2 (germline): SGHRS, YFSETQ. V lost 0 bases to trimming and J lost 2 bases, with 12 bases between them. The CDR3 extends over 15 amino acids. The CDR3 region is CASSLVSRAPYEQYF. The CDR3 DNA reads TGCGCCAGCAGCTTGGTTTCCAGGGCACCCTACGAGCAGTACTTC. Full variable domain (missing parts from reference TRBV5-1 and TRBJ2-7): KAGVTQTPRYLIKTRGQQVTLSCSPISGHRSVSWYQQTPGQGLQFLFEYFSETQRNKGNFPGRFSGRQFSNSRSEMNVSTLELGDSALYLCASSLVSRAPYEQYFGPGTRLTVT.